The sequence of this T cell receptor beta chain was determined in a study of post-analysis software for immune sequencing data. Whole-study results and caveats: Patients with multiple sclerosis recorded significantly lower normalized Chao1 diversity than controls, the study found. TRBV segments more frequent in patients than in controls numbered five and included TRBV5-6, TRBV5-1 and TRBV20-1.

This clonotype was picked up a small number of times. Its antigen is not identified. TCR beta cDNA libraries included unique molecular identifiers. In TCRdb, the PCR reads were re-called with MiXCR into one record per CDR3 protein. The sample yields approximately 770,000 distinct CDR3 sequences, around 45% seen once. Germline V gene sequence: CDR1 SGHDT, CDR2 YYEEEE. The V end lost 4 bases, the J end lost 7 bases, and 24 bases lay between the germline ends. CDR3 length: 16 residues. Source material: blood. The clonotype originates from a girl between 5 and 17 years old with multiple sclerosis. The genes are TRBV5-6 and TRBJ2-7; D might be TRBD1 (5 bases). CDR3 region: CASSIGQHPPLEEQYF. Here the CDR3 DNA reads TGTGCCAGCAGCATTGGACAACATCCCCCCTTGGAGGAGCAGTACTTC.